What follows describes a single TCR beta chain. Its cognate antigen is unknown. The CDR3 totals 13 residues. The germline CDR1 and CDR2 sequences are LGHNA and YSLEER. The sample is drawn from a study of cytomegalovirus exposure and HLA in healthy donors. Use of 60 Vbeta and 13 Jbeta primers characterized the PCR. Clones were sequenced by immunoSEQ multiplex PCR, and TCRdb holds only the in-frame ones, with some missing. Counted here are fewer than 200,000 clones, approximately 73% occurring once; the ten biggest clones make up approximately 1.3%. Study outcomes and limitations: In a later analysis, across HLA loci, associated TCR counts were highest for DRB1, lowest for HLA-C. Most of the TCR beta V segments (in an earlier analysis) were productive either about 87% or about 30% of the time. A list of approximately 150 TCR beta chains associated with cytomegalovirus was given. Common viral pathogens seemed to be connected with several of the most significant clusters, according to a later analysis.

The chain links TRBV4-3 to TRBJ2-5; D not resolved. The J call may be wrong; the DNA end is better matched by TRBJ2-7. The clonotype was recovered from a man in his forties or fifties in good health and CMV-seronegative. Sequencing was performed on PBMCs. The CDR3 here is CASSQVGSIEQYF. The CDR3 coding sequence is TGCGCCAGCAGCCAAGTCGGGTCGATCGAGCAGTACTTC.